This T cell receptor (beta chain) emerged from a study of Graves' ophthalmopathy and Graves' hyperthyroidism. Study-level information: Hyperthyroidism showing no ophthalmopathy within 18 months of follow-up was stable. Study-level points and caveats: Sensitivity of roughly 88% and specificity of nearly 82% were achieved when a 13-signature model separated ophthalmopathy from stable hyperthyroidism. Prediction of ophthalmopathy progression reached about 70% sensitivity and roughly 72% specificity.

Amplification of TCR beta CDR3 regions used RNA transcripts. HTBI primers were used in a first-round RT-PCR, which preceded a second-round multiplex PCR. TCRdb called the multiplex PCR reads again in MiXCR, with one record for every CDR3 protein. The sample lists approximately 540,000 distinct CDR3 sequences, less than 45% occurring once. A remark on this clonotype: Antigen unknown.

CDR3 length: 17 residues. Per germline, CDR1 PRHDT and CDR2 FYEKMQ (reference sequence). J was trimmed by 7 bases and V by 3 bases; bases with no gene match: 11. Pregnant or lactating patients and those with other autoimmune diseases or uncontrolled infections were excluded. Sample: peripheral blood or thyroid tissue (not recorded which). The source of this sequence is an adult man with Graves' hyperthyroidism. The chain links TRBV13 to TRBJ1-6; 8 bases match TRBD1. CDR3 in DNA: TGTGCCAGCAGCTTCCTTATAGGGGGACAGGCAAATTCACCCCTCCACTTT. Amino acid sequence: CASSFLIGGQANSPLHF. Full variable domain (outside the CDR3, taken from reference TRBV13 and TRBJ1-6): AAGVIQSPRHLIKEKRETATLKCYPIPRHDTVYWYQQGPGQDPQFLISFYEKMQSDKGSIPDRFSAQQFSDYHSELNMSSLELGDSALYFCASSFLIGGQANSPLHFGNGTRLTVT.